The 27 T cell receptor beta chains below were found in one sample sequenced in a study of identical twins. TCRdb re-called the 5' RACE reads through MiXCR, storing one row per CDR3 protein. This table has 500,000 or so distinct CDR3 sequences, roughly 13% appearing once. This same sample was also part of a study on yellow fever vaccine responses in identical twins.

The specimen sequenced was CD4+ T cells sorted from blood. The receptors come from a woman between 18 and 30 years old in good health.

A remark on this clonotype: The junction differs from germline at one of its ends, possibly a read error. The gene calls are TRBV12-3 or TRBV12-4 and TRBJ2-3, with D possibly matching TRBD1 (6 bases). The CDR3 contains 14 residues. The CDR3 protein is CASSRAGGTDKQYF. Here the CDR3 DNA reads TGTGCCAGCAGCCGAGCTGGGGGCACAGATAAGCAGTATTTT.

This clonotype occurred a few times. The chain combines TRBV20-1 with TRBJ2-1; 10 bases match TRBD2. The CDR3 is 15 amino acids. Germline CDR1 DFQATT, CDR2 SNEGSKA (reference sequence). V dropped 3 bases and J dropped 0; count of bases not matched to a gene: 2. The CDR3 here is CSARTSGRSYNEQFF. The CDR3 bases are TGCAGTGCTAGGACTAGCGGGCGCTCCTACAATGAGCAGTTCTTC.

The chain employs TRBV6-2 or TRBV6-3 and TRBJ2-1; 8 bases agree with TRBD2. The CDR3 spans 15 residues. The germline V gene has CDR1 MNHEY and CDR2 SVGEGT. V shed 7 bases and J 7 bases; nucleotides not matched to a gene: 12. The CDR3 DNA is TGTGCCAGCATCCACGGGGGTAGCGGGGCTAATGAGCAGTTCTTC. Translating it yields CASIHGGSGANEQFF.

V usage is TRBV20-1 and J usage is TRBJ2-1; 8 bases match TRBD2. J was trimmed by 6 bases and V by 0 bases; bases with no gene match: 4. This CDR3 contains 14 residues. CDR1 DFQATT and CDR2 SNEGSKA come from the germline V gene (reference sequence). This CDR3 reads CSARDGRASNEQFF. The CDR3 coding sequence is TGCAGTGCTAGAGACGGGAGGGCCTCCAATGAGCAGTTCTTC.

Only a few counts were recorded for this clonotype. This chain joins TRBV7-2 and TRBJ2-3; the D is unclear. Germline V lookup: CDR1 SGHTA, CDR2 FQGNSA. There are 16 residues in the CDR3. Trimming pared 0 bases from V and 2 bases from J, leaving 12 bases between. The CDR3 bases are TGTGCCAGCAGCTTAGCGATGTCGACCCTCACAGATACGCAGTATTTT. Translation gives CASSLAMSTLTDTQYF.

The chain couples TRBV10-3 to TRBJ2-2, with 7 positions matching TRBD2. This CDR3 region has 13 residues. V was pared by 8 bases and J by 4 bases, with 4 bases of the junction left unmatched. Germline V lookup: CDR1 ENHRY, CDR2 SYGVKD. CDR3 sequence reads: CAIRAGLTGELFF. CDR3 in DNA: TGTGCCATCCGAGCGGGGCTCACCGGGGAGCTGTTTTTT.

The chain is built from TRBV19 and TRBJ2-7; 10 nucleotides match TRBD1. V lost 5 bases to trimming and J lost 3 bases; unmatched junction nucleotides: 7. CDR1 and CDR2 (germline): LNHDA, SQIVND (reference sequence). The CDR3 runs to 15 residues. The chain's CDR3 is CASSDRDRGRYEQYF. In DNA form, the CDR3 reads TGTGCCAGTAGTGACCGGGACAGGGGACGCTACGAGCAGTACTTC. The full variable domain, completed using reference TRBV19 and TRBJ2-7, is DGGITQSPKYLFRKEGQNVTLSCEQNLNHDAMYWYRQDPGQGLRLIYYSQIVNDFQKGDIAEGYSVSREKKESFPLTVTSAQKNPTAFYLCASSDRDRGRYEQYFGPGTRLTVT.

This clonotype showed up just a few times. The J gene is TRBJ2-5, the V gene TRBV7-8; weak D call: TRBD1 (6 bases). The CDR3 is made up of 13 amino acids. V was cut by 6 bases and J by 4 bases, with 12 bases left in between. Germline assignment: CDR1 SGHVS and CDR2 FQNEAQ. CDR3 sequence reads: CASSYRVAETQYF. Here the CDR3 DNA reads TGTGCCAGCAGTTACAGGGTTGCAGAGACCCAGTACTTC.

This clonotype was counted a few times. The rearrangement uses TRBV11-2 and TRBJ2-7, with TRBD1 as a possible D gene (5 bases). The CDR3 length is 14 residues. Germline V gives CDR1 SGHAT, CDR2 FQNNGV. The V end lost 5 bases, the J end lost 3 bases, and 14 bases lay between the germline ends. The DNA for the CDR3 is TGTGCCAGCAGCCAAATCGGACAATTCTACGAGCAGTACTTC. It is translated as CASSQIGQFYEQYF. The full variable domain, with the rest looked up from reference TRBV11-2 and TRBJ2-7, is EAGVAQSPRYKIIEKRQSVAFWCNPISGHATLYWYQQILGQGPKLLIQFQNNGVVDDSQLPKDRFSAERLKGVDSTLKIQPAKLEDSAVYLCASSQIGQFYEQYFGPGTRLTVT.

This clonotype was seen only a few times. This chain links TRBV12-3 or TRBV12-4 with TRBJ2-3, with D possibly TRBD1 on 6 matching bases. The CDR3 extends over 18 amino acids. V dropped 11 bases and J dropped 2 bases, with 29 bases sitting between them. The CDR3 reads CAFSFSEPGHSPTDTQYF. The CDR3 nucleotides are TGTGCCTTCAGTTTCAGCGAACCGGGACACAGCCCCACAGATACGCAGTATTTT.

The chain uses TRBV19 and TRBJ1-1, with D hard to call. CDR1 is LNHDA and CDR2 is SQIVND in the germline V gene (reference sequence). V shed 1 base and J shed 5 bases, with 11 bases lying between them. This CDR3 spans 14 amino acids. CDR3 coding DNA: TGTGCCAGTAGTATAGTACGGGTCCGGACTGAAGCTTTCTTT. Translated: CASSIVRVRTEAFF.

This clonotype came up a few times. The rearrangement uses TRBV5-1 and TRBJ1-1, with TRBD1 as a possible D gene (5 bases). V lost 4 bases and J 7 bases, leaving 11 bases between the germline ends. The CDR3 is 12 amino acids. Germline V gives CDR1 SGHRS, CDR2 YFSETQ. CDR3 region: CASSLKGSEAFF. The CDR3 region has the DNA TGCGCCAGCAGCCTCAAGGGGAGTGAAGCTTTCTTT.

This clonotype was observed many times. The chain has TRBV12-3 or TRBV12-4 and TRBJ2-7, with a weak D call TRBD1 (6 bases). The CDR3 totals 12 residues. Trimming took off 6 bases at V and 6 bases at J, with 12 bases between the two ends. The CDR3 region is CASSLTGREQYF. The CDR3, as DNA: TGTGCCAGCAGCCTAACAGGGCGCGAGCAGTACTTC.

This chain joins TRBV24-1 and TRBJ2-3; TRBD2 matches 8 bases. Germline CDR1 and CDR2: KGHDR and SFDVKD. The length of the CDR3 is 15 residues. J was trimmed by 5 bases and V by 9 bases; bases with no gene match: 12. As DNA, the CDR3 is TGTGCCACCTCGGTTTCGGGGCTAGCGGGAGATACGCAGTATTTT. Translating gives CATSVSGLAGDTQYF.

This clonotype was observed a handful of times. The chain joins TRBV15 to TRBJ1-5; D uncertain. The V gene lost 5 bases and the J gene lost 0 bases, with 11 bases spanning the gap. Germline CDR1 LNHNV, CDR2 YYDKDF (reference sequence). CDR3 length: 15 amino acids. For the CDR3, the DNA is TGTGCCACCAGCCTAGATGGCAGTAGCAATCAGCCCCAGCATTTT. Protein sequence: CATSLDGSSNQPQHF.

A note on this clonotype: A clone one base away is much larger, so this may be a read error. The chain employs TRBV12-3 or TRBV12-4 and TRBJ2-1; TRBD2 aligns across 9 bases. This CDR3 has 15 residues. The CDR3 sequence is CASNLGAGGRNEQIF. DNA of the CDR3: TGTGCCAGCAACCTCGGGGCGGGGGGGCGGAATGAGCAGATCTTC.

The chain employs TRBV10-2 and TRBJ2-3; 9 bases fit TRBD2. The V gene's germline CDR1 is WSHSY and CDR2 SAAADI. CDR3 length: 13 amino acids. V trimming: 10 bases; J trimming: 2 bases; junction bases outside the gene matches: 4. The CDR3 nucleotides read TGCGCCACCCGGACTAGCGACACAGATACGCAGTATTTT. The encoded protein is CATRTSDTDTQYF.

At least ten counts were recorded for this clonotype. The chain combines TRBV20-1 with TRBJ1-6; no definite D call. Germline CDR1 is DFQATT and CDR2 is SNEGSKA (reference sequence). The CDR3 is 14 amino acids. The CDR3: CRNPRGSYNSPLHF. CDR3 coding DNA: TGCAGGAACCCCCGGGGCTCCTATAATTCACCCCTCCACTTT.

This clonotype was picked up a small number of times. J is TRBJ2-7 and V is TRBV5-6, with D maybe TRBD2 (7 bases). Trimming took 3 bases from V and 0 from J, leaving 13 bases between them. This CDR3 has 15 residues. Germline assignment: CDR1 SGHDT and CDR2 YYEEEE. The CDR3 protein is CASSWEGVGSYEQYF. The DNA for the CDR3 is TGTGCCAGCAGCTGGGAGGGGGTGGGCTCCTACGAGCAGTACTTC. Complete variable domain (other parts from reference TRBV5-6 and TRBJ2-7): DAGVTQSPTHLIKTRGQQVTLRCSPKSGHDTVSWYQQALGQGPQFIFQYYEEEERQRGNFPDRFSGHQFPNYSSELNVNALLLGDSALYLCASSWEGVGSYEQYFGPGTRLTVT.

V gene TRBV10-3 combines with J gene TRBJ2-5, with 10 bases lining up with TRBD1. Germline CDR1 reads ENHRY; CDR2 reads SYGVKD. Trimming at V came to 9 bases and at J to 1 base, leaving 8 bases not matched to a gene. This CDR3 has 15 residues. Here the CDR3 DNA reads TGTGCCATGGCCCCCGGGACAGGGGCCCAAGAGACCCAGTACTTC. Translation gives CAMAPGTGAQETQYF.

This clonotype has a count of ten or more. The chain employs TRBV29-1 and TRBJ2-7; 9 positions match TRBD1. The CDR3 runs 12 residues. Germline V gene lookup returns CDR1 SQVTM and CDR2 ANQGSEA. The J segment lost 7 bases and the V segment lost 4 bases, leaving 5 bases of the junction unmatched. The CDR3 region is CSVGTGVGEQYF. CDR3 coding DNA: TGCAGCGTTGGGACAGGGGTAGGTGAGCAGTACTTC.

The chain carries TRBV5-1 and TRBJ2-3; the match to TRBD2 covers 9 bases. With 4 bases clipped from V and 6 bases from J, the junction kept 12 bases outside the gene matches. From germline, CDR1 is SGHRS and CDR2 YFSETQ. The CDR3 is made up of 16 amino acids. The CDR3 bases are TGCGCCAGCAGCCTCCGGGAGCTAGCGGGGATGGATACGCAGTATTTT. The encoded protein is CASSLRELAGMDTQYF.

CDR3: CSAGSPDTQYF. CDR3 coding DNA: TGCAGTGCTGGATCCCCAGATACGCAGTATTTT. V gene TRBV20-1 combines with J gene TRBJ2-3; D call uncertain. Germline lookup yields CDR1 DFQATT and CDR2 SNEGSKA (reference sequence). The V gene lost 5 bases and the J gene lost 4 bases, with 7 bases spanning the gap. There are 11 residues in the CDR3.

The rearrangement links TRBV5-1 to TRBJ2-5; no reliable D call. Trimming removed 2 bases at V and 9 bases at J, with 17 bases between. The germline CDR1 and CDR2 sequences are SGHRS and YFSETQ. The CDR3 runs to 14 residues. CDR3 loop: CASSFYSTGMAQYF. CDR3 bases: TGCGCCAGCAGCTTTTACTCAACTGGCATGGCCCAGTACTTC. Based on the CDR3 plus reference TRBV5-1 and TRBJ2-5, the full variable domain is KAGVTQTPRYLIKTRGQQVTLSCSPISGHRSVSWYQQTPGQGLQFLFEYFSETQRNKGNFPGRFSGRQFSNSRSEMNVSTLELGDSALYLCASSFYSTGMAQYFGPGTRLLVL.

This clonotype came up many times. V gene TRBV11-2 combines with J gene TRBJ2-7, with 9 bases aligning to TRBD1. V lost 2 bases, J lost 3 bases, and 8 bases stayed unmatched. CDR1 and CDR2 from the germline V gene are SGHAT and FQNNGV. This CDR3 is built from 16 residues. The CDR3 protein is CASSLLGGTGIYEQYF. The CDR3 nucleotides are TGTGCCAGCAGCTTACTGGGTGGGACAGGGATCTACGAGCAGTACTTC.

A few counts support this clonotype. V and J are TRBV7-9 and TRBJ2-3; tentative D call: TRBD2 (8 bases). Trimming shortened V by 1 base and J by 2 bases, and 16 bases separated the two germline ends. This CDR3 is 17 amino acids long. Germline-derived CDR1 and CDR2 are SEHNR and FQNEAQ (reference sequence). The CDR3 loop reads CASSLERGTDFTDTQYF. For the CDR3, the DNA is TGTGCCAGCAGCTTAGAGCGGGGGACAGATTTCACAGATACGCAGTATTTT.

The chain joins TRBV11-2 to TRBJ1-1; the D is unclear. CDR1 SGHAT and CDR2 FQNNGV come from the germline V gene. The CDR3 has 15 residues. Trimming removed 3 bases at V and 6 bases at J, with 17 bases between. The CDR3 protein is CASSFVTREAPEAFF. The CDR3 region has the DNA TGTGCCAGCAGCTTTGTTACTAGGGAGGCCCCTGAAGCTTTCTTT.